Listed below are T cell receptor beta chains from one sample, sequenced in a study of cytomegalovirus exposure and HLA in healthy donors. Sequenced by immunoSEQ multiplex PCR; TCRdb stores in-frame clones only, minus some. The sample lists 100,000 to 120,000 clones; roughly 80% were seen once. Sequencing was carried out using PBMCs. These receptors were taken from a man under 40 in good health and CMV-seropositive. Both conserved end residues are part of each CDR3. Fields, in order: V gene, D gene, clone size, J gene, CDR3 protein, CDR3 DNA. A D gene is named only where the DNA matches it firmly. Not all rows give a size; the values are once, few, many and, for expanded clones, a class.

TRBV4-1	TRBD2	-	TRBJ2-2	CASCPLGLAGGPGSGELFF	TGCGCCAGTTGCCCTCTCGGGCTAGCGGGGGGGCCAGGTTCCGGGGAGCTGTTTTTT
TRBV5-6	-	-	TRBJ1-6	CASSQGTGLASPLHF	TGTGCCAGCAGCCAAGGAACAGGGTTGGCTTCACCCCTCCACTTT
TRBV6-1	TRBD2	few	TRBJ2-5	CASSESGGQETQYF	TGTGCCAGCAGTGAATCGGGGGGCCAAGAGACCCAGTACTTC
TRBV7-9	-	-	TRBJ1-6	CASSFGGDSPLHF	TGTGCCAGCAGCTTCGGGGGAGATTCACCCCTCCACTTT
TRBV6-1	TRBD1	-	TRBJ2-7	CASSGGQGGSYEQYF	TGTGCCAGCAGTGGGGGACAGGGGGGTTCCTACGAGCAGTACTTC
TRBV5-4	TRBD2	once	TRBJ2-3	CASSLARAGDSTDTQYF	TGTGCCAGCAGCTTGGCCAGAGCGGGGGATAGCACAGATACGCAGTATTTT
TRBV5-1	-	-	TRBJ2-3	CASSPATGTDTQYF	TGCGCCAGCAGCCCGGCGACGGGGACAGATACGCAGTATTTT
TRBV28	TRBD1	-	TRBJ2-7	CASSPTGDYEQYF	TGTGCCAGCAGCCCGACAGGGGACTACGAGCAGTACTTC
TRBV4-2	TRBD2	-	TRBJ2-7	CASSQDPSGGFFYEQYF	TGTGCCAGCAGCCAAGATCCGAGCGGGGGGTTCTTCTACGAGCAGTACTTC
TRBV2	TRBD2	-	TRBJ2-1	CASKEGGLARYNEQFF	TGTGCCAGCAAAGAGGGGGGACTAGCGAGGTACAATGAGCAGTTCTTC
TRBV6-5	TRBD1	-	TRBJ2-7	CASRNGQGGQYF	TGTGCCAGCAGGAACGGACAGGGTGGGCAGTACTTC
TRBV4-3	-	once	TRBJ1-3	CASSQESVTGNTIYF	TGCGCCAGCAGCCAAGAGTCGGTAACTGGAAACACCATATATTTT
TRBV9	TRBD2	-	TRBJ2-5	CASSPGSPGGAQETQYF	TGTGCCAGCAGCCCCGGCTCTCCCGGGGGGGCCCAAGAGACCCAGTACTTC
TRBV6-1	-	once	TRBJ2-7	CASSETRGRMDYEQYF	TGTGCCAGCAGTGAAACCAGGGGTAGGATGGACTACGAGCAGTACTTC
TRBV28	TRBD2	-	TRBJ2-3	CASSHDQGLAGGTDTQYF	TGTGCCAGCAGCCATGACCAGGGACTAGCGGGGGGCACAGATACGCAGTATTTT
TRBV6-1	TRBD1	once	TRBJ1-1	CASRLGQGSGPEAFF	TGTGCCAGCAGGCTGGGACAGGGATCGGGACCTGAAGCTTTCTTT
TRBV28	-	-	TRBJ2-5	CASSLFQNQETQYF	TGTGCCAGCAGTTTATTCCAGAACCAAGAGACCCAGTACTTC
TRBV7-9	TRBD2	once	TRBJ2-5	CASSSRLAGGSTQETQYF	TGTGCCAGCAGCTCCCGACTAGCGGGGGGGAGCACGCAAGAGACCCAGTACTTC
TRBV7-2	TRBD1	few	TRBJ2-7	CASSFQGQATYEQYF	TGTGCCAGCAGTTTCCAGGGACAGGCAACCTACGAGCAGTACTTC
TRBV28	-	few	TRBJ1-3	CASSLRRTVGNTIYF	TGTGCCAGCAGTTTAAGGCGGACAGTAGGAAACACCATATATTTT
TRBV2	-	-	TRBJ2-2	CASSISLGEELFF	TGTGCCAGCAGTATTAGTCTGGGAGAGGAGCTGTTTTTT
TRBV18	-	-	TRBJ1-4	CASSHPPRGAANEKLFF	TGTGCCAGCTCACACCCCCCCCGTGGGGCAGCTAATGAAAAACTGTTTTTT
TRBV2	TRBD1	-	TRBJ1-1	CASSEALGQGTTEAFF	TGTGCCAGCAGTGAAGCGCTAGGACAGGGGACTACTGAAGCTTTCTTT
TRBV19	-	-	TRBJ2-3	CASSTGLGGDTQYF	TGTGCCAGTAGTACGGGACTGGGAGGAGATACGCAGTATTTT
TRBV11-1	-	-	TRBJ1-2	CASSWQGTYGYTF	TGTGCCAGCAGCTGGCAGGGCACCTATGGCTACACCTTC
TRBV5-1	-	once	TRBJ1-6	CASSLAGHANSPLHF	TGCGCCAGCAGCTTGGCGGGACACGCTAATTCACCCCTCCACTTT
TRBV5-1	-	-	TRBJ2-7	CASSLEPQRTYEQYF	TGCGCCAGCAGCTTGGAACCCCAGAGGACCTACGAGCAGTACTTC
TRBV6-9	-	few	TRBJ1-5	CASHGQGGISNQPQHF	TGTGCCAGTCACGGGCAGGGTGGGATTAGCAATCAGCCCCAGCATTTT
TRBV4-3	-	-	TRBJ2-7	CASSQDGAIASEQYF	TGCGCCAGCAGCCAAGATGGAGCCATCGCATCCGAGCAGTACTTC
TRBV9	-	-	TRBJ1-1	CASSVDQVGTEAFF	TGTGCCAGCAGCGTAGATCAGGTGGGCACTGAAGCTTTCTTT
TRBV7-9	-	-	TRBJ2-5	CASSPRSSSEAQYF	TGTGCCAGCAGCCCGCGGTCGTCATCCGAAGCCCAGTACTTC
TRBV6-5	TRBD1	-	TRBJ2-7	CASRPTGVLSYEQYF	TGTGCCAGCAGACCGACAGGGGTCCTCTCCTACGAGCAGTACTTC
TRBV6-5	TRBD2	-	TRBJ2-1	CASSSGTSLYNEQFF	TGTGCCAGCAGTTCCGGGACTAGCCTCTACAATGAGCAGTTCTTC
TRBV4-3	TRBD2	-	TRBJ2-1	CASSQLAGGYNEQFF	TGCGCCAGCAGCCAACTAGCGGGGGGGTACAATGAGCAGTTCTTC
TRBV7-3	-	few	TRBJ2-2	CASSIQGDGELFF	TGTGCCAGCAGCATACAGGGTGACGGGGAGCTGTTTTTT
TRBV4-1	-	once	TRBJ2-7	CASSAGSGHKYEQYF	TGCGCCAGCAGCGCAGGTTCGGGACACAAATACGAGCAGTACTTC
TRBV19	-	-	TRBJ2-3	CASSIGGTADTQYF	TGTGCCAGTAGTATCGGAGGGACGGCAGATACGCAGTATTTT
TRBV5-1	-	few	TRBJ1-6	CASSDGQPGALHF	TGCGCCAGCAGCGACGGACAGCCTGGAGCCCTCCACTTT
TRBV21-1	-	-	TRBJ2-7	CASSKENRNRSFGDEQYF	TGTGCCAGCAGCAAAGAAAACAGGAACCGATCTTTCGGAGACGAGCAGTACTTC
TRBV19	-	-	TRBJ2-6	CASSAGQSGANVLTF	TGTGCCAGTAGTGCAGGACAGTCTGGGGCCAACGTCCTGACTTTC